Listed below are T cell receptor beta chains from one sample, sequenced in a study of blood T cell repertoires in COVID-19. Clones were read by immunoSEQ multiplex PCR, and TCRdb kept only the in-frame ones, dropping some. The sample gives a few hundred thousand clones, over 70% of which show up once; about 1.2% is in the top ten. Material: peripheral blood. The receptors originated from a woman aged 50 to 60 with acute or convalescent COVID-19. CDR3s include the opening cysteine and the closing phenylalanine or tryptophan. Fields, in order: clone size, V gene, J gene, D gene, CDR3 DNA, CDR3 protein. D genes are given only for firm matches. The size of a clone is reported for some rows only, either as once, few or many, or as a class for expanded clones.

clone size: .; V gene: TRBV3-1/TRBV3-2; J gene: TRBJ2-5; D gene: TRBD1; CDR3 DNA: TGTGCCAGCAGCCAAGGGGACAGGGGTTGGGAGACCCAGTACTTC; CDR3 protein: CASSQGDRGWETQYF
clone size: .; V gene: TRBV2; J gene: TRBJ2-5; D gene: TRBD1; CDR3 DNA: TGTGCCAGCGCTTATACAGGGGATCAAGAGACCCAGTACTTC; CDR3 protein: CASAYTGDQETQYF
clone size: .; V gene: TRBV19; J gene: TRBJ1-5; D gene: .; CDR3 DNA: TGTGCCAGTAGTGCGGGGGCCACGGGCAATCAGCCCCAGCATTTT; CDR3 protein: CASSAGATGNQPQHF
clone size: .; V gene: TRBV5-4; J gene: TRBJ1-2; D gene: .; CDR3 DNA: TGTGCCAGCAGCTTTAGGACAGATGGCTACACCTTC; CDR3 protein: CASSFRTDGYTF
clone size: .; V gene: TRBV12-5; J gene: TRBJ1-2; D gene: TRBD1; CDR3 DNA: TGTGCTAGTGGTTTGGACTTACAGGGGATCTATGGCTACACCTTC; CDR3 protein: CASGLDLQGIYGYTF
clone size: .; V gene: TRBV29-1; J gene: TRBJ2-1; D gene: .; CDR3 DNA: TGCAGCGTTGAAGATCTTCCCCCCGAGCAGTTCTTC; CDR3 protein: CSVEDLPPEQFF
clone size: .; V gene: TRBV9; J gene: TRBJ2-5; D gene: TRBD2; CDR3 DNA: TGTGCCAGCAGCGTCGCGGCCGGGGGGGAGACCCAGTACTTC; CDR3 protein: CASSVAAGGETQYF
clone size: .; V gene: TRBV12-3/TRBV12-4; J gene: TRBJ1-2; D gene: .; CDR3 DNA: TGTGCCAGCGTCTATAACTATGGCTACACCTTC; CDR3 protein: CASVYNYGYTF
clone size: .; V gene: TRBV3-1/TRBV3-2; J gene: TRBJ2-7; D gene: TRBD2; CDR3 DNA: TGTGCCAGCAGCCAAGATAGGCTAGCGGGAGACGAGCAGTACTTC; CDR3 protein: CASSQDRLAGDEQYF
clone size: .; V gene: TRBV5-5; J gene: TRBJ1-2; D gene: TRBD1; CDR3 DNA: TGTGCCAGCAGTTATGGACAGGGCGATGGCTACACCTTC; CDR3 protein: CASSYGQGDGYTF
clone size: .; V gene: TRBV18; J gene: TRBJ2-3; D gene: .; CDR3 DNA: TGTGCCAGCACTCGCGGGGCTGGAGATACGCAGTATTTT; CDR3 protein: CASTRGAGDTQYF
clone size: .; V gene: TRBV29-1; J gene: TRBJ2-5; D gene: TRBD2; CDR3 DNA: TGCAGCGTTGATCCCTCGGGAGGTGGGGAGACCCAGTACTTC; CDR3 protein: CSVDPSGGGETQYF
clone size: .; V gene: TRBV7-2; J gene: TRBJ2-7; D gene: TRBD1; CDR3 DNA: TGTGCCAGCAACGGACAGGGGGCTTCGAGGGAGCAGTACTTC; CDR3 protein: CASNGQGASREQYF
clone size: .; V gene: TRBV19; J gene: TRBJ2-3; D gene: TRBD2; CDR3 DNA: TGTGCCAGTAGTCTGGGACTAGCGCTTAGCACAGATACGCAGTATTTT; CDR3 protein: CASSLGLALSTDTQYF
clone size: .; V gene: TRBV11-2; J gene: TRBJ2-1; D gene: TRBD2; CDR3 DNA: TGTGCCAGCAGCTTAGATTCTAGCGGGCGGACCTACAATGAGCAGTTCTTC; CDR3 protein: CASSLDSSGRTYNEQFF
clone size: few; V gene: TRBV5-4; J gene: TRBJ2-2; D gene: .; CDR3 DNA: TGTGCCAGCAGCACGGGGTCCATCAGGAACACCGGGGAGCTGTTTTTT; CDR3 protein: CASSTGSIRNTGELFF
clone size: .; V gene: TRBV30; J gene: TRBJ1-2; D gene: TRBD1; CDR3 DNA: TGTGCCTCCACGACAGGGACTAACTATGGCTACACCTTC; CDR3 protein: CASTTGTNYGYTF
clone size: .; V gene: TRBV5-6; J gene: TRBJ2-1; D gene: .; CDR3 DNA: TGTGCCAGCAGCCTGGGGGGACACCTTGAGCAGTTCTTC; CDR3 protein: CASSLGGHLEQFF
clone size: .; V gene: TRBV6-5; J gene: TRBJ1-1; D gene: TRBD1; CDR3 DNA: TGTGCCAGCAGCGACAGGGGGAACACTGAAGCTTTCTTT; CDR3 protein: CASSDRGNTEAFF
clone size: .; V gene: TRBV7-2; J gene: TRBJ1-3; D gene: TRBD1; CDR3 DNA: TGTGCCAGCAGCCCGGGACAGGGGCGAAACACCATATATTTT; CDR3 protein: CASSPGQGRNTIYF
clone size: .; V gene: TRBV4-3; J gene: TRBJ1-4; D gene: .; CDR3 DNA: TGCGCCAGCAGCCCGGCGGGATTTAATGAAAAACTGTTTTTT; CDR3 protein: CASSPAGFNEKLFF
clone size: .; V gene: TRBV4-2; J gene: TRBJ1-4; D gene: .; CDR3 DNA: TGTGCCAGCACCCCCACGCCCGGTTCTTCTAATGAAAAACTGTTTTTT; CDR3 protein: CASTPTPGSSNEKLFF
clone size: once; V gene: TRBV7-9; J gene: TRBJ1-2; D gene: TRBD1; CDR3 DNA: TGTGCCAGCAGCGAGACCGGGACAGAAAACTATGGCTACACCTTC; CDR3 protein: CASSETGTENYGYTF
clone size: .; V gene: TRBV19; J gene: TRBJ2-1; D gene: TRBD2; CDR3 DNA: TGTGCCAGTAGTACCCTAGCGGGAGGGTGGAATGAGCAGTTCTTC; CDR3 protein: CASSTLAGGWNEQFF
clone size: once; V gene: TRBV2; J gene: TRBJ2-3; D gene: TRBD2; CDR3 DNA: TGTGCCAGCAGACTGGTACTAGCGGGGGGTGGCGATACGCAGTATTTT; CDR3 protein: CASRLVLAGGGDTQYF
clone size: few; V gene: TRBV4-1; J gene: TRBJ2-5; D gene: TRBD2; CDR3 DNA: TGCGCCAGCAGCCCCCCGACTAGCGGGAATCAAGAGACCCAGTACTTC; CDR3 protein: CASSPPTSGNQETQYF
clone size: .; V gene: TRBV6-2/TRBV6-3; J gene: TRBJ2-1; D gene: TRBD2; CDR3 DNA: TGTGCCAGCAGCCCACTAGCGGATAGACAATCGTATGGTGAGCAGTTCTTC; CDR3 protein: CASSPLADRQSYGEQFF
clone size: .; V gene: TRBV5-1; J gene: TRBJ2-5; D gene: .; CDR3 DNA: TGCGCCAGCAGCTTGCAGTGGCAGGAGACCCAGTACTTC; CDR3 protein: CASSLQWQETQYF
clone size: .; V gene: TRBV3-1/TRBV3-2; J gene: TRBJ1-2; D gene: .; CDR3 DNA: TGTGCCAGCAGCCCCCAGGGAAGTGGCTACACCTTC; CDR3 protein: CASSPQGSGYTF
clone size: .; V gene: TRBV9; J gene: TRBJ1-2; D gene: TRBD1; CDR3 DNA: TGTGCCAGCAGCGGGGGGACAGGGGCTAACTATGGCTACACCTTC; CDR3 protein: CASSGGTGANYGYTF
clone size: .; V gene: TRBV12-5; J gene: TRBJ1-2; D gene: TRBD1; CDR3 DNA: TGTGCTAGTGGTCCTACAGGGGAAAATGGCTACACCTTC; CDR3 protein: CASGPTGENGYTF